This T cell receptor beta chain comes out of a study of PD-1 blockade in classical Hodgkin lymphoma. Generated by immunoSEQ multiplex PCR, the TCRdb table keeps only in-frame clones and is missing some. The sample includes about 97,000 clones, over 80% of them seen just once. Overall study findings and caveats: Compared with baseline, CD4+ but not CD8+ TCR diversity had risen significantly by C4D1. When set against healthy donors, newly diagnosed patients were reported to show lower baseline TCR diversity.

On this clone itself: Its antigen is unidentified.

Patients all relapsed after autologous stem cell transplantation, and there was variation in brentuximab vedotin exposure. V was shortened by 8 bases and J by 0 bases, with 11 bases between the two germline ends. The CDR3 loop spans 14 amino acids. Per germline, CDR1 SNHLY and CDR2 FYNNEI. The input for sequencing was peripheral blood mononuclear cells (PBMCs), taken at baseline. The rearrangement joins TRBV2 to TRBJ1-5; D perhaps matches TRBD1 (5 bases). The sequence was collected from a human donor with classical Hodgkin lymphoma. The CDR3 DNA reads as TGTGCCAGCGGGGCGGCCCTTAGCAATCAGCCCCAGCATTTT. Translation gives CASGAALSNQPQHF.